The rows below give T cell receptor beta chains drawn from one sample of a study of blood T cell repertoires in COVID-19. Only in-frame clones appear in the TCRdb table, and some are missing; sequencing was by immunoSEQ multiplex PCR. The data show approximately 200,000 clones, 70% to 90% seen once. What was sequenced was peripheral blood. Receptors were obtained from a man aged 55 to 70 with acute or convalescent COVID-19. The CDR3 runs from the conserved cysteine through the conserved F or W. The D gene is left open where the match is weak. Size is stated for part of the rows, as once, few or many counts, or as a class when the clone is expanded.

V gene	J gene	clone size	D gene	CDR3 DNA	CDR3 protein
TRBV5-6	TRBJ1-2	.	.	TGTGCCAGCAGCTTGGGTTCAGGGTTTGGCTACACCTTC	CASSLGSGFGYTF
TRBV7-2	TRBJ2-7	.	TRBD2	TGTGCCAGCAGCTTAGCTGGGACTAGAGGGTACGAGCAGTACTTC	CASSLAGTRGYEQYF
TRBV4-3	TRBJ2-7	.	.	TGCGCCAGCAGCCAAGGTACGGGAGCCTCCTACGAGCAGTACTTC	CASSQGTGASYEQYF
TRBV5-1	TRBJ1-2	few	TRBD1	TGCGCCAGCAGCTTGGGGCGGGACAGGGGTAATGGCTACACCTTC	CASSLGRDRGNGYTF
TRBV9	TRBJ2-4	.	TRBD2	TGTGCCAGCAGCGTCGTCTCGGGGGGCATTCAGTACTTC	CASSVVSGGIQYF
TRBV7-2	TRBJ2-3	.	TRBD2	TGTGCCAGCACCCTTAGGGGACCCAGCGGGAGGATCACAGATACGCAGTATTTT	CASTLRGPSGRITDTQYF
TRBV20-1	TRBJ2-1	.	.	TGCAGTGCCCCTGGCAGCCTAGCCCAGTTCTTC	CSAPGSLAQFF
TRBV6-5	TRBJ2-7	.	.	TGTGCCAGCACAGGCCGGTTCGCCTTCTACGAGCAGTACTTC	CASTGRFAFYEQYF
TRBV19	TRBJ1-4	.	.	TGTGCCAGTATTGATGCCAGGGTGCCCGATGGAAAACTGTTTTTT	CASIDARVPDGKLFF
TRBV7-3	TRBJ2-3	.	TRBD2	TGTGCCAGCAGCCCCCAGCGGGAGTCAGATACGCAGTATTTT	CASSPQRESDTQYF
TRBV5-4	TRBJ2-3	few	TRBD2	TGTGCCAGCAGCCCCGGGACTAGCGGGAGAGGCGGAGATACGCAGTATTTT	CASSPGTSGRGGDTQYF